One and the same sample provided the 30 T cell receptor beta chains below, sequenced in a study of T cell clonality in common variable immunodeficiency. Some clones are missing from TCRdb's copy, which holds only in-frame ones; the method was immunoSEQ multiplex PCR. This sample has 30,000 to 40,000 clones, each found more than once. The specimen was peripheral blood mononuclear cells. These receptors all stem from a person aged 18-70 years in good health.

This clone was counted ten times or more. Read coverage stops 3 residues before the CDR3 terminus; the germline J gene supplies the remainder. The chain recombines TRBV2 with TRBJ2-6; maybe TRBD2 (5 bases). The V and J ends lost 4 bases and 9 bases respectively, with 10 bases between them. Germline values: CDR1 SNHLY, CDR2 FYNNEI. The CDR3 loop spans 13 amino acids. The sequenced CDR3 bases are TGTGCCAGCAGTGCAACGGGGTACAACGTC. Its translation is CASSATGYNV. From start to end, the CDR3 is CASSATGYNVLTF.

This clone was found many times. From the germline J gene comes the end of the CDR3, since the read stops 3 residues before it. The chain joins TRBV12-3 or TRBV12-4 to TRBJ2-5, with 8 bases aligning to TRBD1. V was pared by 6 bases and J by 4 bases, with 7 bases of the junction left unmatched. CDR3 length: 14 amino acids. CDR3 sequence: CASSRTDRGETQYF. The covered CDR3 bases are TGTGCCAGCAGCCGCACTGACAGGGGAGAGACC.

This clone was found many times. The CDR3 goes on 3 residues after the read ends, and that part is filled in from the germline J gene. The V and J genes are TRBV2 and TRBJ2-1; 7 bases match TRBD2. Trimming at V came to 6 bases and at J to 3 bases, leaving 5 bases not matched to a gene. Germline V gene lookup returns CDR1 SNHLY and CDR2 FYNNEI. This CDR3 region has 14 residues. The CDR3 DNA, read in part, is TGTGCCAGCAGAGAGCGGGGATTCTACAATGAG. The encoded protein is CASRERGFYNE. The whole CDR3 sequence reads CASRERGFYNEQFF.

This clone was counted ten times or more. The missing CDR3 end, 3 residues past where the read stops, is filled in from the germline J gene. The J gene is TRBJ1-1, the V gene TRBV7-9, with D maybe TRBD1 (5 bases). V was shortened by 4 bases and J by 1 base, with 10 bases between the two germline ends. CDR1 and CDR2 (germline): SEHNR, FQNEAQ (reference sequence). The CDR3 spans 14 residues. The CDR3 DNA, read in part, is TGTGCCAGCAGCTCCGACGGGGGGAACACTGAA. Its translation is CASSSDGGNTE. The complete CDR3 reads CASSSDGGNTEAFF.

This clone was observed at least ten times. Read coverage stops 3 residues before the CDR3 terminus; the germline J gene supplies the remainder. The V call is TRBV11-2, the J call TRBJ2-5, with a possible D match to TRBD2 (5 bases). Per germline, CDR1 SGHAT and CDR2 FQNNGV. This CDR3 is 14 amino acids long. V lost 1 base and J 0 bases, leaving 6 bases between the germline ends. CDR3 bases read: TGTGCCAGCAGCTTAGGAGGGTACCAAGAGACC. This translates into CASSLGGYQET. The whole CDR3 protein is CASSLGGYQETQYF.

This clone was seen repeatedly, ten times or more. The read ends 3 residues early relative to the CDR3; the germline J gene fills the gap. J is TRBJ2-3 and V is TRBV4-1; 9 nucleotides line up with TRBD2. This CDR3 is 18 amino acids long. V dropped 0 bases and J dropped 4; count of bases not matched to a gene: 11. CDR1 and CDR2 (germline): MGHRA, YSYEKL. CDR3 sequence: CASSQDRSSGSRADTQYF. Incomplete CDR3 DNA: TGCGCCAGCAGCCAAGATCGGAGTAGCGGGAGTAGGGCAGATACG.

As for this clone: The read ends 3 residues before the CDR3 terminus; that terminus is restored from the germline J gene. The V and J genes are TRBV20-1 and TRBJ2-3; TRBD2 might be the D (6 bases). Germline V CDR1 and CDR2: DFQATT, SNEGSKA (reference sequence). This CDR3 is 16 amino acids long. CDR3 sequence: CSARELGGKGNQPQYF. The CDR3 bases that were read are TGCAGTGCTAGAGAGCTCGGGGGAAAGGGCAATCAGCCG.

This clone was seen at least ten times. Sequencing ends 3 residues short of the CDR3 end; the germline J gene provides the rest. The chain links TRBV20-1 to TRBJ2-1, with 11 bases fitting TRBD1. CDR3 length: 15 amino acids. V dropped 7 bases and J dropped 3; count of bases not matched to a gene: 8. Germline CDR1 DFQATT, CDR2 SNEGSKA (reference sequence). CDR3 region: CSVERGTGGYNEQFF. The CDR3 DNA, read in part, is TGCAGTGTGGAGAGGGGGACAGGGGGCTACAATGAG.

This clone was observed at least ten times. The DNA ends 3 residues before the CDR3 does, and the rest of the CDR3 is filled in from the germline J gene. The chain recombines TRBV19 with TRBJ2-5, with TRBD2 matching 11 bases. With 8 bases clipped from V and 2 bases from J, the junction kept 1 base outside the gene matches. Germline CDR1 LNHDA, CDR2 SQIVND (reference sequence). The length of the CDR3 is 13 residues. The CDR3 loop reads CASRTSGQETQYF. The covered CDR3 bases are TGTGCCAGTCGGACTAGCGGGCAAGAGACC.

Ten or more counts support this clone. The CDR3 goes on 3 residues after the read ends, and that part is filled in from the germline J gene. The chain has TRBV5-1 and TRBJ2-5, with 11 bases that match TRBD2. Germline CDR1 SGHRS, CDR2 YFSETQ. V shed 7 bases, J shed 5 bases, and the junction held 7 bases outside the gene matches. This CDR3 has 14 residues. The DNA read from the CDR3 is TGCGCCAGCCGGTATAGCGGGAGGGAGGAGACC. Encoded protein: CASRYSGREET. In full, the CDR3 is CASRYSGREETQYF.

This clone was seen repeatedly, ten times or more. The read gets to within 3 residues of the CDR3 end, and the germline J gene fills in the rest. This chain uses TRBV28 with TRBJ2-6; 7 nucleotides line up with TRBD1. This CDR3 is built from 16 residues. V lost 2 bases, J lost 3 bases, and 4 bases stayed unmatched. Looked up from germline, CDR1 is MDHEN and CDR2 is SYDVKM. The CDR3 here is CASSLRGRSGANVLTF. The CDR3 bases that were read are TGTGCCAGCAGTTTAAGGGGGCGGAGTGGGGCCAACGTC.

This clone was seen repeatedly, ten times or more. The read falls 3 residues short of the CDR3 end, and the missing part is taken from the germline J gene. The V gene is TRBV5-1, the J gene TRBJ2-7; TRBD1 matches at 8 bases. Germline-derived CDR1 and CDR2 are SGHRS and YFSETQ. The CDR3 is made up of 16 amino acids. V gave up 0 bases and J gave up 4 bases; unmatched junction bases: 9. The sequenced CDR3 bases are TGCGCCAGCAGCTTGGGACGGCGACAGGGGCCATACGAG. Translation: CASSLGRRQGPYE. The entire CDR3 protein reads CASSLGRRQGPYEQYF. Based on the CDR3 plus reference TRBV5-1 and TRBJ2-7, the full variable domain is KAGVTQTPRYLIKTRGQQVTLSCSPISGHRSVSWYQQTPGQGLQFLFEYFSETQRNKGNFPGRFSGRQFSNSRSEMNVSTLELGDSALYLCASSLGRRQGPYEQYFGPGTRLTVT.

This clone was counted many times. The CDR3 end falls 3 residues outside the read, so it is completed with the germline J gene. This rearrangement joins TRBV19 to TRBJ1-1; TRBD1 might be the D (6 bases). The CDR3 runs 11 residues. Germline lookup yields CDR1 LNHDA and CDR2 SQIVND (reference sequence). The CDR3 here is CASSQGQEAFF. CDR3 DNA, as far as it was read: TGTGCCAGTAGTCAAGGACAGGAA. The variable domain in full, completed from reference TRBV19 and TRBJ1-1, reads DGGITQSPKYLFRKEGQNVTLSCEQNLNHDAMYWYRQDPGQGLRLIYYSQIVNDFQKGDIAEGYSVSREKKESFPLTVTSAQKNPTAFYLCASSQGQEAFFGQGTRLTVV.

This clone showed up many times. The read is 3 residues too short to cover the CDR3 end, so that end is filled in from the germline J gene. The J gene is TRBJ2-3, the V gene TRBV10-3; D possibly corresponds to TRBD2 (6 bases). CDR3 size: 15 residues. V dropped 3 bases and J dropped 6 bases, with 16 bases sitting between them. Germline assignment: CDR1 ENHRY and CDR2 SYGVKD. CDR3 DNA (partial): TGTGCCATCAGTGAATGGCACGAGGAGGGCGATACG. This codes for CAISEWHEEGDT. The whole CDR3 region reads CAISEWHEEGDTQYF.

As for this clone: The read is 3 residues too short to cover the CDR3 end, so that end is filled in from the germline J gene. The chain is built from TRBV11-2 and TRBJ2-7, with TRBD2 identical over 9 bases. This CDR3 has 14 residues. The ends lost 5 bases at V and 3 bases at J; junction bases unmatched: 5. Germline lookup yields CDR1 SGHAT and CDR2 FQNNGV. CDR3 bases read: TGTGCCAGCAGCCAACTAGCGGGTGGCTACGAG. Its protein product is CASSQLAGGYE. The whole CDR3 region reads CASSQLAGGYEQYF.

This clone was observed at least ten times. The read terminates 3 residues ahead of where the CDR3 ends, so the germline J gene completes it. The genes are TRBV20-1 and TRBJ2-3, with 12 positions matching TRBD2. Germline lookup yields CDR1 DFQATT and CDR2 SNEGSKA (reference sequence). The CDR3 is 18 residues long. The J segment lost 1 base and the V segment lost 4 bases, leaving 12 bases of the junction unmatched. The part of the CDR3 DNA that was read is TGCAGTGCTACGGACAGGGTGACTAGCGGGAGCCGCACAGATACG. Its protein product is CSATDRVTSGSRTDT. The whole CDR3 region reads CSATDRVTSGSRTDTQYF.

This clone has a count of ten or more. The CDR3 is cut off 3 residues early in the read; its end comes from the germline J gene. The rearrangement uses TRBV20-1 and TRBJ2-1, with 13 bases that match TRBD2. The CDR3 runs 15 residues. Germline V gene sequence: CDR1 DFQATT, CDR2 SNEGSKA (reference sequence). V lost 2 bases and J lost 8; bases outside the gene matches: 6. The part of the CDR3 DNA that was read is TGCAGTGCTAGACCACTAGCGGGAGGGCTGTATGAG. Translating it yields CSARPLAGGLYE. The CDR3 in its entirety is CSARPLAGGLYEQFF.

This clone was observed many times. From the germline J gene comes the end of the CDR3, since the read stops 3 residues before it. The chain employs TRBV18 and TRBJ1-6; no reliable D call. This CDR3 comprises 15 residues. V was cut by 1 base and J by 10 bases, with 14 bases left in between. Germline V gene data show CDR1 as KGHSH and CDR2 as LQKENI. The CDR3 bases that were read are TGTGCCAGCTCACCACTGGTCAGAGGGCGATCACCC. The encoded protein is CASSPLVRGRSP. The whole CDR3 protein reads CASSPLVRGRSPLHF.

Judged by abundance, this clone is medium-sized (0.01 to 0.1%). The CDR3 end falls 3 residues outside the read, so it is completed with the germline J gene. The V call is TRBV20-1, the J call TRBJ2-3; D not certain. The germline gives CDR1 DFQATT, CDR2 SNEGSKA (reference sequence). The V end lost 0 bases, the J end lost 0 bases, and 13 bases lay between the germline ends. The CDR3 covers 16 residues. CDR3 sequence: CSARDLLGFSTDTQYF. The covered CDR3 bases are TGCAGTGCTAGAGATCTCCTCGGGTTTAGCACAGATACG.

In this sample, this clone turned up many times. The CDR3 end lies 3 residues beyond the end of the read and is filled in from the germline J gene. The chain recombines TRBV19 with TRBJ1-5, with D perhaps TRBD1 (5 bases). V was pared by 3 bases and J by 2 bases, with 14 bases between. Germline V gene data show CDR1 as LNHDA and CDR2 as SQIVND (reference sequence). This CDR3 has 16 residues. CDR3 region: CASSIGGGIGNQPQHF. CDR3 DNA (partial): TGTGCCAGTAGTATCGGGGGTGGCATAGGCAATCAGCCC.

This clone was seen at least ten times. The DNA read from the CDR3 is TGTGCCAGCAGTTACTCGAAGGGGAACACTGAA. It encodes CASSYSKGNTE. The CDR3 in full is CASSYSKGNTEAFF. The chain has TRBV6-2 or TRBV6-3 and TRBJ1-1; D gene ambiguous. Coverage ceases 3 residues before the CDR3 finishes, and the germline J gene fills in the end. Germline-derived CDR1 and CDR2 are MNHEY and SVGEGT. The CDR3 loop spans 14 amino acids. V lost 0 bases and J 1 base, leaving 6 bases between the germline ends.

This clone was detected ten times or more. The CDR3 is cut off 3 residues early in the read; its end comes from the germline J gene. This rearrangement joins TRBV7-1 to TRBJ2-3; the match to TRBD2 covers 11 bases. TRBV7-1 belongs to the ORF category, with a function that is uncertain. The trim removed 3 bases at V and 5 bases at J, leaving 19 bases unmatched. CDR3 size: 20 residues. The CDR3 loop is CASSSNPTGELAGDGDTQYF. CDR3 DNA, as far as it was read: TGTGCCAGCAGCTCTAATCCGACAGGGGAACTAGCGGGAGATGGAGATACG.

This clone was counted ten times or more. The read gets to within 3 residues of the CDR3 end, and the germline J gene fills in the rest. The V gene is TRBV18, the J gene TRBJ2-2, with D unclear. The CDR3 sequence is 19 residues long. Germline lookup yields CDR1 KGHSH and CDR2 LQKENI. Trimming left V 0 bases short and J 6 bases short, with 23 bases between. The CDR3 is CASSPPMSGSLLVAGELFF. CDR3 DNA, as far as it was read: TGTGCCAGCTCACCACCGATGTCCGGGTCTCTACTCGTGGCCGGGGAG.

This clone has at least ten counts. The read stops 3 residues short of the end of the CDR3; the missing end is completed from the germline J gene. This chain joins TRBV7-2 and TRBJ2-7, with 12 bases that match TRBD2. Germline lookup yields CDR1 SGHTA and CDR2 FQGNSA. J lost 0 bases, V lost 5 bases, and 2 bases had no gene match. The CDR3 totals 15 residues. The CDR3 DNA, read in part, is TGTGCCAGCAGCCTGACTAGCGGGGGCTCCTACGAG. It yields the protein CASSLTSGGSYE. The full CDR3 is CASSLTSGGSYEQYF.

Many counts were recorded for this clone. The CDR3 end falls 3 residues outside the read, so it is completed with the germline J gene. This sequence joins TRBV28 and TRBJ1-1; D not resolved. This CDR3 is 12 amino acids long. Germline V lookup: CDR1 MDHEN, CDR2 SYDVKM. Trimming took 6 bases from V and 5 from J, leaving 10 bases between them. CDR3: CASRTLRTEAFF. The part of the CDR3 DNA that was read is TGTGCCAGCAGGACCTTGCGGACTGAA.

At least ten counts were recorded for this clone. The read falls 3 residues short of the CDR3 end, and the missing part is taken from the germline J gene. V is TRBV19 and J is TRBJ2-6, with D possibly being TRBD1 (8 bases). Per the germline V gene, CDR1 is LNHDA and CDR2 is SQIVND (reference sequence). The CDR3 is 19 residues long. Between the trimmed V and J ends, which lost 3 bases and 1 base, there was a span of 19 bases. The DNA read from the CDR3 is TGTGCCAGTAGTATTGGGAGGGACAGGTACCGATCTGGGGCCAACGTC. Protein: CASSIGRDRYRSGANV. The entire CDR3 protein reads CASSIGRDRYRSGANVLTF.

This clone occurred many times. The read gets to within 3 residues of the CDR3 end, and the germline J gene fills in the rest. This chain links TRBV20-1 with TRBJ2-1; the match to TRBD1 covers 7 bases. Germline loops: CDR1 DFQATT, CDR2 SNEGSKA (reference sequence). The CDR3 totals 14 residues. V was pared by 5 bases and J by 2 bases, with 6 bases of the junction left unmatched. The CDR3 loop reads CSALDRVPYNEQFF. The sequenced CDR3 bases are TGCAGTGCTCTCGACAGGGTCCCCTACAATGAG.

This clone was seen repeatedly, ten times or more. This chain's CDR3 is CASSQSNEKLFF. The CDR3 DNA, read in part, is TGTGCCAGCAGCCAGTCCAATGAAAAA. V usage is TRBV7-8 and J usage is TRBJ1-4; D not resolved. Sequencing ends 3 residues short of the CDR3 end; the germline J gene provides the rest. Trimming stripped 5 bases from V and 5 bases from J, with 6 bases between. The CDR3 runs 12 residues. The germline CDR1 and CDR2 sequences are SGHVS and FQNEAQ.

This clone was observed a few times. The covered CDR3 bases are TGTGCCAGCAGTGAGCACCAGTTATATCAGCCC. It specifies CASSEHQLYQP. The complete CDR3 reads CASSEHQLYQPQHF. The chain is built from TRBV6-1 and TRBJ1-5; D unclear. The observed sequence ends 3 residues before the CDR3 terminus, with the missing tail filled in from the germline J gene. This CDR3 region has 14 residues. The V end was cut by 3 bases, the J end by 5 bases, with 11 bases between. Germline V gene data show CDR1 as MNHNS and CDR2 as SASEGT.

This clone was seen many times. The read ends 3 residues before the CDR3 terminus; that terminus is restored from the germline J gene. The chain carries TRBV18 and TRBJ1-1, with no clear D. The CDR3 totals 14 residues. V shed 2 bases and J shed 4 bases, with 11 bases lying between them. Per germline, CDR1 KGHSH and CDR2 LQKENI. The sequenced part of the CDR3 DNA is TGTGCCAGCTCACCATTCGGGCGGGGCACTGAA. It encodes CASSPFGRGTE. The CDR3 in its entirety is CASSPFGRGTEAFF.